Listed below are T cell receptor beta chains from one sample, sequenced in a study of CD8+CD57+ T cells in acquired aplastic anemia. TCRdb processed the reads anew with MiXCR; each CDR3 protein has one entry. Among a few hundred thousand distinct CDR3 sequences, under 65% were seen once, and the ten largest hold approximately 1.3%. Sample: sorted CD4+, CD8+, or CD8+CD57+ T cells (not recorded which) from PBMCs. The source is a human donor with aplastic anemia. Each CDR3 is given with its conserved first and last residue. D genes are given only for firm matches. Clone size appears in some rows only: once, few, many, or a class for an expanded clone.

j_gene	abundance	d_gene	v_gene	CDR3aa	CDR3nt
TRBJ2-1	medium-sized	TRBD2	TRBV7-9	CAGKRDSYNEQFF	TGTGCAGGAAAGCGGGACTCCTACAATGAGCAGTTCTTC
TRBJ1-2	few	.	TRBV10-3	CAISHGQRLNYGYTF	TGTGCCATCAGTCACGGACAACGGCTTAACTATGGCTACACCTTC
TRBJ1-5	few	.	TRBV7-9	CASSLETGNQPQHF	TGTGCCAGCAGCTTAGAAACCGGAAATCAGCCCCAGCATTTT
TRBJ1-2	many	TRBD1	TRBV5-1	CASRPGTGPNYGYTF	TGCGCCAGCCGTCCAGGGACAGGTCCTAACTATGGCTACACCTTC
TRBJ2-3	.	TRBD1	TRBV20-1	CSARDPGTGGTDTQYF	TGCAGTGCTAGAGACCCCGGGACAGGGGGCACAGATACGCAGTATTTT
TRBJ1-2	.	TRBD1	TRBV5-1	CASSQETGANYGYTF	TGCGCCAGCAGCCAAGAGACAGGGGCAAACTATGGCTACACCTTC
TRBJ2-1	.	TRBD2	TRBV14	CASSQSASGGNEQFF	TGTGCCAGCAGCCAATCGGCTAGCGGGGGCAATGAGCAGTTCTTC
TRBJ2-2	many	.	TRBV4-2	CASSQVGTAGGELFF	TGTGCCAGCAGCCAAGTGGGCACCGCGGGCGGGGAGCTGTTTTTT
TRBJ1-1	few	.	TRBV20-1	CSASKVDTEAFF	TGCAGTGCTAGTAAGGTGGACACTGAAGCTTTCTTT
TRBJ1-5	many	.	TRBV6-5	CASSYSYESLISNQPQHF	TGTGCCAGCAGTTACTCGTATGAGAGTTTAATTAGCAATCAGCCCCAGCATTTT
TRBJ1-1	.	.	TRBV2	CASSDGQWMGNTEAFF	TGTGCCAGCAGTGATGGGCAGTGGATGGGGAACACTGAAGCTTTCTTT
TRBJ2-7	.	TRBD2	TRBV5-5	CASSFGGGSEQYF	TGTGCCAGCAGCTTTGGCGGGGGGAGTGAGCAGTACTTC
TRBJ2-7	.	.	TRBV10-3	CAISGGYEQYF	TGTGCCATCAGTGGGGGCTACGAGCAGTACTTC
TRBJ1-4	few	.	TRBV5-6	CASSLGSSFNEKLFF	TGTGCCAGCAGCTTAGGCAGCTCATTTAATGAAAAACTGTTTTTT
TRBJ2-3	many	TRBD1	TRBV5-1	CASSLGQGTPADTQYF	TGCGCCAGCAGCTTGGGACAGGGGACACCGGCAGATACGCAGTATTTT
TRBJ1-4	.	.	TRBV29-1	CSALGHRNEKLFF	TGCAGCGCGTTGGGACACCGTAATGAAAAACTGTTTTTT
TRBJ2-7	few	.	TRBV15	CATSRDSSGVTYEQYF	TGTGCCACCAGCAGAGATTCTTCCGGGGTTACCTACGAGCAGTACTTC
TRBJ2-7	.	.	TRBV20-1	CSARDTKESYEQYF	TGCAGTGCTAGAGATACGAAGGAGTCCTACGAGCAGTACTTC
TRBJ2-7	.	TRBD2	TRBV6-5	CASRERLAAYEQYF	TGTGCCAGCAGGGAGAGACTAGCGGCCTACGAGCAGTACTTC
TRBJ2-5	.	TRBD2	TRBV20-1	CSARSGLVLETQYF	TGCAGTGCTAGATCTGGACTAGTTTTGGAGACCCAGTACTTC
TRBJ1-3	many	.	TRBV7-9	CASSLQGAISGNTIYF	TGTGCCAGCAGCTTACAAGGTGCGATCTCTGGAAACACCATATATTTT
TRBJ2-3	once	TRBD2	TRBV3-1	CACGSSYNEQYF	TGTGCCTGCGGGAGCTCCTACAATGAGCAGTATTTT
TRBJ2-7	.	TRBD2	TRBV7-9	CASSSTSGRLSERYF	TGTGCCAGCAGCTCCACTAGCGGGAGGCTTAGCGAGCGGTACTTC
TRBJ1-5	.	TRBD1	TRBV7-9	CASGNQGGQPQHF	TGTGCCAGCGGCAACCAGGGGGGTCAGCCCCAGCATTTT
TRBJ2-5	.	.	TRBV7-2	CASSLDVQAQPQYF	TGTGCCAGCAGCTTAGATGTACAGGCTCAGCCCCAGTACTTC
TRBJ2-5	many	TRBD2	TRBV19	CASSTLAHQETQYF	TGTGCCAGTAGTACACTAGCGCACCAAGAGACCCAGTACTTC
TRBJ2-7	.	.	TRBV7-9	CASSPITWGLGYEQYF	TGTGCCAGCAGCCCAATAACGTGGGGCCTAGGCTACGAGCAGTACTTC
TRBJ2-5	.	.	TRBV2	CASSDRAENQPQYF	TGTGCCAGCAGTGATAGGGCAGAAAATCAGCCCCAGTACTTC
TRBJ1-1	many	.	TRBV5-8	CASSLGTVVGTEAFF	TGTGCCAGCAGCTTGGGGACAGTGGTCGGCACTGAAGCTTTCTTT
TRBJ1-6	few	.	TRBV2	CASRQGQYNSPLHF	TGTGCCAGCAGGCAAGGACAGTATAATTCACCCCTCCACTTT
TRBJ1-2	.	.	TRBV5-4	CASSLATGKYGYTF	TGTGCCAGCAGCCTCGCGACGGGGAAATATGGCTACACCTTC
TRBJ1-2	.	.	TRBV7-9	CASSLDRLGLYGYTF	TGTGCCAGCAGCTTAGATCGGTTGGGATTATATGGCTACACCTTC